This TCR beta chain was found in a study of T cells in narcolepsy. The CDR3 runs to 13 residues. Germline loops: CDR1 LNHDA, CDR2 SQIVND (reference sequence). V lost 3 bases and J lost 4, with 9 bases in between. The assay was immunoSEQ multiplex PCR, and TCRdb's table has in-frame clones only and misses some. The sample has fewer than 35,000 clones; approximately 84% are singletons. The sample was CD45RA- memory CD4+ T cells from PBMCs. This clonotype was obtained from a human donor with narcolepsy. The chain joins TRBV19 to TRBJ2-5; perhaps TRBD1 as D (6 bases). CDR3 sequence: CASSIGGPETQYF. CDR3 DNA: TGTGCCAGTAGTATTGGGGGCCCAGAGACCCAGTACTTC.